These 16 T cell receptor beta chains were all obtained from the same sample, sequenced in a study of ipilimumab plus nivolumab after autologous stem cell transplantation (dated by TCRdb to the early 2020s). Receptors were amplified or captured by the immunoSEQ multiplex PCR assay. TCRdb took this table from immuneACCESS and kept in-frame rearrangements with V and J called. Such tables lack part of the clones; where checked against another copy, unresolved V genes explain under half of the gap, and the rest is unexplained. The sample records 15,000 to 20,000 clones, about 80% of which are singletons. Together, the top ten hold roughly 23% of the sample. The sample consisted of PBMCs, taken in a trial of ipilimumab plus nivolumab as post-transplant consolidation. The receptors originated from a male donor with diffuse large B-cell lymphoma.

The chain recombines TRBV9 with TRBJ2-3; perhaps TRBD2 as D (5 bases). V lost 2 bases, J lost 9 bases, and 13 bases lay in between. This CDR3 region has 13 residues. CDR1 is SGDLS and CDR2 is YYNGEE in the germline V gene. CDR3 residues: CASSVMEEGTQYF. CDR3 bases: TGTGCCAGCAGCGTTATGGAGGAAGGCACGCAGTATTTT.

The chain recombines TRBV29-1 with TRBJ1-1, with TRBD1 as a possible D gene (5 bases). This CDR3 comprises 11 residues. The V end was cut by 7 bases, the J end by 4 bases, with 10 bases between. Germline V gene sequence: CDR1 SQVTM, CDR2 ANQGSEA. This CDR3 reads CSGAQGTEAFF. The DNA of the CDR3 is TGCAGCGGGGCCCAGGGCACTGAAGCTTTCTTT.

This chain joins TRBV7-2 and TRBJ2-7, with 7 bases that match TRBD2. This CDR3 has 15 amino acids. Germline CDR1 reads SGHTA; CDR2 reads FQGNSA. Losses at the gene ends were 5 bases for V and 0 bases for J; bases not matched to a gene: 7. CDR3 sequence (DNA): TGTGCCAGCAGCGTCGCCGGGGGGAGCTCCTACGAGCAGTACTTC. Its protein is CASSVAGGSSYEQYF.

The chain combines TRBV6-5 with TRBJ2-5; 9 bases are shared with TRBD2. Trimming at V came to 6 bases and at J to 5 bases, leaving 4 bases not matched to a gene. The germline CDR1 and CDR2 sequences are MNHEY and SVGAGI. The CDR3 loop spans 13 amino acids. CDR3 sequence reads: CASRRGGVETQYF. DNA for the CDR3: TGTGCCAGCAGGCGGGGGGGAGTGGAGACCCAGTACTTC.

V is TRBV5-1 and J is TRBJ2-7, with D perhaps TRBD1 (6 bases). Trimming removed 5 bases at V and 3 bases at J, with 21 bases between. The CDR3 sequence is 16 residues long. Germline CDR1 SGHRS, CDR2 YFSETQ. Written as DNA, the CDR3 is TGCGCCAGCAGTTCCAATATACAGGGTGCACACTACGAGCAGTACTTC. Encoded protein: CASSSNIQGAHYEQYF.

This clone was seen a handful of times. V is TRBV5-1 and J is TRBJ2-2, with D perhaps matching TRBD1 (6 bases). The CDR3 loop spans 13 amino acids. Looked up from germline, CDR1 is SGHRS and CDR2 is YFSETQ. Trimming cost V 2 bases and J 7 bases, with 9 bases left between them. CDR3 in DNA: TGCGCCAGCAGCTTCGCGGACAGCGGGGAGCTGTTTTTT. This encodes CASSFADSGELFF.

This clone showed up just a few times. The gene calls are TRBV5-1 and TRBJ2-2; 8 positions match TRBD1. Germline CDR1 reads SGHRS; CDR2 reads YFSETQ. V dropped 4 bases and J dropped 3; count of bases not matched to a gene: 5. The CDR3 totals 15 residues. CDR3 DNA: TGCGCCAGCAGCGTGACAGGGGTCTACACCGGGGAGCTGTTTTTT. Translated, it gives CASSVTGVYTGELFF.

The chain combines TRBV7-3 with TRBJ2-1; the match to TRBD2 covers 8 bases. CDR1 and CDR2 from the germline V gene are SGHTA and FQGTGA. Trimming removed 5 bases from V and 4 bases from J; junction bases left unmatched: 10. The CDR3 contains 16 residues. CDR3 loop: CASSPGGSPLYNEQFF. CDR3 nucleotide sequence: TGTGCCAGCAGCCCGGGGGGGAGTCCATTATACAATGAGCAGTTCTTC.

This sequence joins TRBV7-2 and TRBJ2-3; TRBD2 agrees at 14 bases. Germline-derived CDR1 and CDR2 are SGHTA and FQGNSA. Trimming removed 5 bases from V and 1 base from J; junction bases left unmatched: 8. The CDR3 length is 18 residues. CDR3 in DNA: TGTGCCAGCAGCCCCCGTGGACTAGCGGGGGGCCGCACAGATACGCAGTATTTT. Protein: CASSPRGLAGGRTDTQYF.

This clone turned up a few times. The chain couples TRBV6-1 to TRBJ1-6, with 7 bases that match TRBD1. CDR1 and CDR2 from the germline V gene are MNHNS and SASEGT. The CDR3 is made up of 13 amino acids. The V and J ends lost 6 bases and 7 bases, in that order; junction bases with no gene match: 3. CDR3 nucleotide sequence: TGTGCCAGCAGGGGACAGCCCAATTCACCCCTCCACTTT. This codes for CASRGQPNSPLHF.

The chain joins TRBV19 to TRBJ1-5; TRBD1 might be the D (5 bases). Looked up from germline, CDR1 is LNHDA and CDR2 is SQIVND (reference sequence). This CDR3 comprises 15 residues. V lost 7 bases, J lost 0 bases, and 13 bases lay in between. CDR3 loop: CASNTDSYSNQPQHF. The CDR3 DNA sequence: TGTGCCAGTAATACCGACAGTTATAGCAATCAGCCCCAGCATTTT.

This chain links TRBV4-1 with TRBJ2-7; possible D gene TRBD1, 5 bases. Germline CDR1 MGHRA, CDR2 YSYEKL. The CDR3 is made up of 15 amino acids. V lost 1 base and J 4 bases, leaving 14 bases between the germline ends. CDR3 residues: CASSQGSLGAYEQYF. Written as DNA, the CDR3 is TGCGCCAGCAGCCAAGGGTCGCTTGGGGCTTACGAGCAGTACTTC.

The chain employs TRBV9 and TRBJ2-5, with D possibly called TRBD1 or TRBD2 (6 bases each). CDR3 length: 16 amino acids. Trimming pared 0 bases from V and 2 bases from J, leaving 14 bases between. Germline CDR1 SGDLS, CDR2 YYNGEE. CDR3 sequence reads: CASSVDRGLRQETQYF. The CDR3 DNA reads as TGTGCCAGCAGCGTAGATCGGGGGCTAAGACAAGAGACCCAGTACTTC.

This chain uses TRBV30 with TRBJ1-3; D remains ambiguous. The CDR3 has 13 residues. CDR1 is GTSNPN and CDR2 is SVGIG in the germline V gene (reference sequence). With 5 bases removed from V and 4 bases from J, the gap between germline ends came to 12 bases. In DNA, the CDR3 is TGTGCCTGGTCCGCGGGGTACGGAAACACCATATATTTT. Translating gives CAWSAGYGNTIYF. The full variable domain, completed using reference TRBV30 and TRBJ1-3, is SQTIHQWPATLVQPVGSPLSLECTVEGTSNPNLYWYRQAAGRGLQLLFYSVGIGQISSEVPQNLSASRPQDRQFILSSKKLLLSDSGFYLCAWSAGYGNTIYFGEGSWLTVV.

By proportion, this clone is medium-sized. Here the CDR3 DNA reads TGTGCCAGCTTCCACACTTACCCTAACTATGGCTACACCTTC. Amino acids: CASFHTYPNYGYTF. This chain joins TRBV18 and TRBJ1-2; D is unresolved. Germline V gene sequence: CDR1 KGHSH, CDR2 LQKENI. Trimming took 7 bases from V and 0 from J, leaving 12 bases between them. CDR3 length: 14 residues.

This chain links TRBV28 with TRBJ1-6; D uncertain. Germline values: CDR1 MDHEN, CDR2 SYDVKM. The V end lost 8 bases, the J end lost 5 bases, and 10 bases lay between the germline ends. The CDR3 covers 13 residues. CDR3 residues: CASLERNNSPLHF. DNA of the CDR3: TGTGCCAGCCTCGAACGGAATAATTCACCCCTCCACTTT. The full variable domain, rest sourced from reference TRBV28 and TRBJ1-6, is DVKVTQSSRYLVKRTGEKVFLECVQDMDHENMFWYRQDPGLGLRLIYFSYDVKMKEKGDIPEGYSVSREKKERFSLILESASTNQTSMYLCASLERNNSPLHFGNGTRLTVT.